This T cell receptor beta chain was identified in a study of response to subunit inactivated influenza vaccine. Turning to this clonotype: Its target is unknown.

The CDR3 length is 18 residues. Looked up from germline, CDR1 is LGHDT and CDR2 is YNNKEL (reference sequence). The V segment lost 4 bases and the J segment 4 bases; nucleotides outside the gene matches: 8. Study-wide results and limits: T cells newly recruited by each seasonal influenza vaccination are few, the authors suggested.

MiXCR was run by TCRdb on the RT-PCR reads, yielding one entry per CDR3 protein. The sample yields about 310,000 distinct CDR3 sequences, 20% to 25% seen once. Specimen: PBMCs from blood, collected approximately 20 months after vaccination. This TCR was recovered from a man aged 45 to 70 who received an inactivated influenza vaccine. The genes are TRBV3-1 and TRBJ2-6; 12 bases map to TRBD1. CDR3 protein: CASSPVPGQGAGANVLTF. CDR3 nucleotides: TGTGCCAGCAGCCCCGTCCCGGGACAGGGGGCCGGGGCCAACGTCCTGACTTTC.